This T cell receptor beta chain appears in the sequencing data of a study of shared clonotypes between healthy human individuals. The V end was cut by 0 bases, the J end by 5 bases, with 13 bases between. Per germline, CDR1 KGHSH and CDR2 LQKENI. This CDR3 has 15 residues. Sequenced by immunoSEQ multiplex PCR; TCRdb stores in-frame clones only, minus some. The sample has roughly 500,000 clones, over 65% seen once; the top ten hold 10% to 15%. The sample consisted of PBMCs. This receptor was obtained from a woman in her thirties or forties in good health. Some clones in this sample may be carry-over from other donors' samples. The V call is TRBV18, the J call TRBJ1-1; possible D gene TRBD1, 6 bases. The CDR3 nucleotides read TGTGCCAGCTCACCACCCAGGGGTGGGGGGACTGAAGCTTTCTTT. Protein: CASSPPRGGGTEAFF.